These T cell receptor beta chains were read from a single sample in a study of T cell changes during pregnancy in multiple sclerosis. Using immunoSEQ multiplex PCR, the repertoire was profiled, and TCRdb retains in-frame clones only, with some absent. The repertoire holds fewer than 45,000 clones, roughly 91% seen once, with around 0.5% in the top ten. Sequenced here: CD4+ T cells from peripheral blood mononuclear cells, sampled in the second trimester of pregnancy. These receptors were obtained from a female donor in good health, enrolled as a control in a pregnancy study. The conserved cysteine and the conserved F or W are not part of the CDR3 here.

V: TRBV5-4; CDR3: ASSRQTLHGTDTQY
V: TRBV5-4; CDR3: ASSTRTSGGF
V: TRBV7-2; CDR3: ASSLLIRAF
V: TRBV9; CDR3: ASSSRGGYEQY
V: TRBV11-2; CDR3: ASSRRQTDTQY
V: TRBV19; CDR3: ASSNSKETQY
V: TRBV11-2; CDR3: ASSLDPGVSEQF
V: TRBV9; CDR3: ASSVATSGTHEQY
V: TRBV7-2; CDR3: ASRGVGRTRYEQY
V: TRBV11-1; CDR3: ASSLAAGYEQY
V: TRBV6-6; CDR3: ASSRTGSEKLF
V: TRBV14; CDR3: ASSPTGLAGKNEQF
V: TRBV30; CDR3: AWSPHSNQPQH
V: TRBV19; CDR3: ASSAGQGASGNTIY
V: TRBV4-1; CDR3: ASSQVANYGYT
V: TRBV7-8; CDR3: ASSLAQGVKALGVNTEAF
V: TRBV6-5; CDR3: ASSYSQLGRETQY
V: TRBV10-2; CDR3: ASRKLAGGHASTDTQY
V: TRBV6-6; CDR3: ASRLRDRGRDTQY
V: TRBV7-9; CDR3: ASSSNEQY
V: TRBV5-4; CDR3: ASSKGVYEQY
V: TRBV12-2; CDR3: ASRLALGRGEPEMGELF
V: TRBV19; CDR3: ASSMVPGGIGNQPQH
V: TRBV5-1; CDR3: ASSLRTGDNEQF
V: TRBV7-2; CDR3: ASSRRTSGSTEQF